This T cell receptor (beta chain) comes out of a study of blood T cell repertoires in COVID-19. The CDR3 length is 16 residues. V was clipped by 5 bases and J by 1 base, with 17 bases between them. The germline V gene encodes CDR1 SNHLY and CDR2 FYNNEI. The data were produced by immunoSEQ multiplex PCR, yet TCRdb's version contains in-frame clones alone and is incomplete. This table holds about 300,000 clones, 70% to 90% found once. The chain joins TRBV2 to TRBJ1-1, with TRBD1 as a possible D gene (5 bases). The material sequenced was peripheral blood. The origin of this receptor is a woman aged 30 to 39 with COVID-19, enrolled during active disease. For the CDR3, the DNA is TGTGCCAGCAGTTTGGGGGGGGTAGGGCGGAACACTGAAGCTTTCTTT. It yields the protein CASSLGGVGRNTEAFF.